These T cell receptor beta chains were read from a single sample in a study of blood T cell repertoires in COVID-19. The repertoire was sequenced with immunoSEQ multiplex PCR; TCRdb's copy has only in-frame clones and lacks some. Among under 80,000 clones listed, around nine tenths were seen once. Sequences were obtained from peripheral blood. The receptor set was obtained from a man between 70 and 80 years old with active or convalescent COVID-19. Both conserved end residues are part of each CDR3. D genes are given only for firm matches. Size is omitted from some rows. Given values are once, few, many or a class for expanded clones.

>TRBJ2-2|TRBD1|TRBV19|NA
CASTTTGENTGELFF
TGTGCCAGCACGACGACAGGGGAGAACACCGGGGAGCTGTTTTTT
>TRBJ1-1|TRBD1|TRBV24-1|NA
CATSDSGAGGELNTEAFF
TGTGCCACCAGTGATTCAGGAGCAGGGGGCGAACTGAACACTGAAGCTTTCTTT
>TRBJ2-2|NA|TRBV2|NA
CAGRLEAVTGELFF
TGTGCCGGGAGACTAGAGGCAGTCACCGGGGAGCTGTTTTTT
>TRBJ2-3|TRBD2|TRBV2|NA
CASSEAGGTSGSDTQYF
TGTGCCAGCAGTGAAGCGGGGGGGACTAGCGGATCAGATACGCAGTATTTT
>TRBJ2-4|NA|TRBV7-2|NA
CASIPGGLSKNIQYF
TGTGCCAGCATCCCAGGGGGGTTATCCAAAAACATTCAGTACTTC
>TRBJ2-1|NA|TRBV18|NA
CASSPPSSDEQFF
TGTGCCAGCTCACCTCCCTCGTCCGATGAGCAGTTCTTC
>TRBJ1-2|NA|TRBV5-6|once
CASSFSVTGNYGYTF
TGTGCCAGCAGCTTTTCGGTCACAGGGAACTATGGCTACACCTTC
>TRBJ2-3|TRBD2|TRBV5-1|NA
CASSPGTSLRTDTQYF
TGCGCCAGCAGTCCCGGGACTAGCCTCCGCACAGATACGCAGTATTTT
>TRBJ2-5|NA|TRBV5-1|NA
CASSLASVEETQYF
TGCGCCAGCAGCTTGGCTAGCGTGGAAGAGACCCAGTACTTC
>TRBJ2-1|TRBD2|TRBV29-1|once
CSVAGGPGSYNEQFF
TGCAGCGTGGCGGGAGGGCCCGGCTCCTACAATGAGCAGTTCTTC
>TRBJ1-3|NA|TRBV6-5|once
CASSYRRVSGNTIYF
TGTGCCAGCAGTTACCGGAGGGTCTCTGGAAACACCATATATTTT
>TRBJ1-1|NA|TRBV27|few
CASSLYQSGKAFF
TGTGCCAGCAGTTTATATCAGTCAGGTAAAGCTTTCTTT
>TRBJ2-4|NA|TRBV12-3/TRBV12-4|NA
CASSFEGTGIQYF
TGTGCCAGCAGTTTCGAGGGTACTGGCATTCAGTACTTC
>TRBJ2-5|NA|TRBV19|NA
CASSPGQLETQYF
TGTGCCAGTAGCCCGGGACAACTAGAGACCCAGTACTTC
>TRBJ2-5|TRBD1|TRBV5-5|NA
CASSLHRGGETQYF
TGTGCCAGCAGCCTACACAGGGGCGGGGAGACCCAGTACTTC
>TRBJ2-1|TRBD1|TRBV15|once
CATSRGAGTGDYNEQFF
TGTGCCACCAGCAGAGGAGCCGGGACAGGGGATTACAATGAGCAGTTCTTC
>TRBJ2-1|TRBD2|TRBV6-5|once
CASSYSLAGGNNEQFF
TGTGCCAGCAGTTACTCGCTAGCGGGAGGAAACAATGAGCAGTTCTTC
>TRBJ2-3|NA|TRBV6-5|NA
CASSYSQVVGDTQYF
TGTGCCAGCAGTTACTCACAGGTTGTAGGAGATACGCAGTATTTT
>TRBJ2-1|NA|TRBV5-8|NA
CASSLGRGGNSYNEQFF
TGTGCCAGCAGCCTGGGTCGAGGGGGAAACTCCTACAATGAGCAGTTCTTC
>TRBJ2-7|TRBD2|TRBV28|NA
CASSLLAGVREQYF
TGTGCCAGCAGTTTACTAGCGGGAGTGAGGGAGCAGTACTTC
>TRBJ1-1|NA|TRBV7-9|once
CASSSKTFMNTEAFF
TGTGCCAGCAGCAGCAAGACATTTATGAACACTGAAGCTTTCTTT
>TRBJ1-2|NA|TRBV6-5|NA
CASSPVRQDFYGYTF
TGTGCCAGCAGCCCCGTCAGACAGGATTTCTATGGCTACACCTTC
>TRBJ1-2|TRBD1|TRBV13|NA
CASSPRTGTGGYTF
TGTGCCAGCAGCCCCAGGACAGGGACGGGTGGCTACACCTTC
>TRBJ1-2|NA|TRBV21-1|NA
CASSQGENHYGYTF
TGTGCCAGCAGCCAAGGGGAGAATCACTATGGCTACACCTTC
>TRBJ2-1|NA|TRBV28|NA
CASRTQVGGLAYNEQFF
TGTGCCAGCAGAACCCAAGTGGGGGGACTGGCCTACAATGAGCAGTTCTTC
>TRBJ1-6|NA|TRBV28|NA
CASRYRDMGYNSPLHF
TGTGCCAGCAGATACCGGGACATGGGCTATAATTCACCCCTCCACTTT
>TRBJ2-5|TRBD2|TRBV12-5|NA
CASGSGLAGGDFQETQYF
TGTGCTAGTGGTTCCGGACTAGCGGGAGGGGACTTCCAAGAGACCCAGTACTTC
>TRBJ2-7|TRBD1|TRBV6-5|NA
CASSLGQGTSYEQYF
TGTGCCAGCAGCTTAGGACAGGGAACGAGTTACGAGCAGTACTTC
>TRBJ2-1|TRBD1|TRBV7-3|NA
CASSLIGGQGAFDNEQFF
TGTGCCAGCAGCTTAATAGGTGGCCAGGGGGCCTTCGACAATGAGCAGTTCTTC
>TRBJ1-1|NA|TRBV5-5|once
CASSFTGLNTEAFF
TGTGCCAGCAGCTTCACAGGGTTGAACACTGAAGCTTTCTTT
>TRBJ2-1|TRBD2|TRBV4-1|NA
CASSRLLAGGLLGNNEQFF
TGCGCCAGCAGCCGACTACTAGCGGGAGGCCTTCTAGGAAACAATGAGCAGTTCTTC
>TRBJ2-5|TRBD2|TRBV6-1|NA
CASSGAKGLLQEAQYF
TGTGCCAGCAGTGGTGCCAAGGGACTATTGCAAGAGGCCCAGTACTTC
>TRBJ1-2|NA|TRBV6-5|NA
CASNLRQYGYTF
TGTGCCAGCAACCTACGACAGTATGGCTACACCTTC
>TRBJ2-5|NA|TRBV7-3|NA
CASSPTNNQETQYF
TGTGCCAGCAGCCCCACAAATAACCAAGAGACCCAGTACTTC
>TRBJ2-7|NA|TRBV5-8|NA
CASGKTGATYEQYF
TGTGCCAGCGGAAAGACTGGGGCCACCTACGAGCAGTACTTC
>TRBJ2-3|NA|TRBV28|once
CASSPHTITDTQYF
TGTGCCAGCAGCCCACACACCATCACAGATACGCAGTATTTT
>TRBJ2-1|NA|TRBV19|NA
CASSWTQRVPIREQFF
TGTGCCAGTAGCTGGACCCAGCGGGTTCCGATCAGGGAGCAGTTCTTC
>TRBJ1-5|NA|TRBV28|once
CASFPPGGDNQPQHF
TGTGCCAGCTTCCCTCCGGGGGGGGACAATCAGCCCCAGCATTTT
>TRBJ1-5|NA|TRBV3-1/TRBV3-2|NA
CASSQNWRNQPQHF
TGTGCCAGCAGCCAAAATTGGCGCAATCAGCCCCAGCATTTT
>TRBJ1-1|NA|TRBV27|NA
CASSTGRGRYTEAFF
TGTGCCAGCAGTACGGGGCGGGGCAGGTACACTGAAGCTTTCTTT
>TRBJ2-1|TRBD2|TRBV9|NA
CASSGTSRSSYNEQFF
TGTGCCAGCAGCGGGACTAGTCGGAGCTCCTACAATGAGCAGTTCTTC
>TRBJ2-2|NA|TRBV6-5|once
CATLRTTETTGELFF
TGTGCCACGTTAAGGACTACCGAAACCACCGGGGAGCTGTTTTTT
>TRBJ2-2|TRBD2|TRBV19|NA
CASSIMGLAVSTGELFF
TGTGCCAGTAGTATAATGGGACTAGCAGTTAGTACCGGGGAGCTGTTTTTT
>TRBJ2-7|NA|TRBV6-5|NA
CATLLGADPYEQYF
TGTGCCACCTTACTAGGAGCGGATCCCTACGAGCAGTACTTC
>TRBJ2-2|TRBD1|TRBV5-1|NA
CASSLQGTSNTGELFF
TGCGCCAGCAGCTTACAGGGGACCTCGAACACCGGGGAGCTGTTTTTT
>TRBJ2-7|TRBD2|TRBV7-9|NA
CAGGLAGAIEQYF
TGTGCCGGGGGACTAGCGGGAGCCATCGAGCAGTACTTC
>TRBJ2-7|TRBD1|TRBV3-1/TRBV3-2|once
CASSHLRQGARQYF
TGTGCCAGCAGCCACCTTAGACAGGGGGCCCGGCAGTACTTC
>TRBJ1-1|TRBD1|TRBV5-1|NA
CASSPQTGLNTEAFF
TGCGCCAGCAGCCCACAGACAGGGTTGAACACTGAAGCTTTCTTT
>TRBJ1-2|NA|TRBV5-4|NA
CASSPGNSAVIYGYTF
TGTGCCAGCAGCCCCGGGAACTCAGCCGTAATCTATGGCTACACCTTC
>TRBJ1-1|NA|TRBV5-8|NA
CASSLMRNTEAFF
TGTGCCAGCAGCTTAATGCGGAACACTGAAGCTTTCTTT
>TRBJ1-4|NA|TRBV9|NA
CASSDPPGQVNEKLFF
TGTGCCAGCAGCGACCCCCCGGGACAAGTGAATGAAAAACTGTTTTTT
>TRBJ2-1|TRBD2|TRBV6-2/TRBV6-3|NA
CASSRTLAGGYTNEQFF
TGTGCCAGCAGTAGGACCCTAGCGGGAGGTTATACGAATGAGCAGTTCTTC
>TRBJ1-5|NA|TRBV7-9|few
CASSPSGGGGQPQHF
TGTGCCAGCAGCCCTAGCGGAGGGGGAGGTCAGCCCCAGCATTTT
>TRBJ1-6|NA|TRBV5-4|NA
CASRMQGIYNSPLHF
TGTGCCAGCAGAATGCAGGGTATTTATAATTCACCCCTCCACTTT
>TRBJ2-7|NA|TRBV7-9|NA
CASSLDGGVSYEQYF
TGTGCCAGCAGCTTAGATGGGGGCGTCTCCTACGAGCAGTACTTC